This entry lists 10 T cell receptor beta chains sequenced from one sample in a study of blood T cell repertoires in COVID-19. Measured with immunoSEQ multiplex PCR; TCRdb has only the in-frame clones, and not every one. This repertoire shows 100,000 to 150,000 clones, around 88% found once; its top ten account for about 5.4%. Input material: peripheral blood. These receptor sequences come from a man older than 75 with active or convalescent COVID-19.

A remark on this clone: Other DNA sequences in this sample translate to the same CDR3. The genes are TRBV18 and TRBJ2-3; TRBD1 agrees at 8 bases. This CDR3 region has 14 residues. V lost 3 bases, J lost 1 base, and 0 bases stayed unmatched. Germline V CDR1 and CDR2: KGHSH, LQKENI. The CDR3 is CASSPDRGTDTQYF. The DNA of the CDR3 is TGTGCCAGCTCACCGGACAGGGGCACAGATACGCAGTATTTT.

The count of this clone is one. The rearrangement uses TRBV19 and TRBJ1-3, with no clear D. This CDR3 has 14 amino acids. V was shortened by 7 bases and J by 0 bases, with 10 bases between the two germline ends. Looked up from germline, CDR1 is LNHDA and CDR2 is SQIVND (reference sequence). CDR3 protein: CASKGASSGNTIYF. The CDR3 DNA reads TGTGCCAGTAAAGGAGCTAGCTCTGGAAACACCATATATTTT.

V is TRBV5-1 and J is TRBJ2-7; TRBD1 agrees at 10 bases. Germline trimming cut 4 bases from V and 1 base from J; bases unmatched to any gene: 8. The CDR3 is made up of 16 amino acids. Germline lookup yields CDR1 SGHRS and CDR2 YFSETQ. DNA of the CDR3: TGCGCCAGCAGCAAAAGACCGGGACAGGGGTCCTACGAGCAGTACTTC. It yields the protein CASSKRPGQGSYEQYF.

The chain links TRBV5-5 to TRBJ2-5; D is possibly TRBD1 (6 bases). Germline CDR1 and CDR2: SGHKS and YYEKEE (reference sequence). Trimming cost V 4 bases and J 5 bases, with 15 bases left between them. The CDR3 length is 14 residues. The CDR3 DNA reads TGTGCCAGCAGCAACACACAGGGCCGGGAGACCCAGTACTTC. Residues: CASSNTQGRETQYF.

The J gene is TRBJ2-3, the V gene TRBV9; TRBD2 matches 8 bases. Germline lookup yields CDR1 SGDLS and CDR2 YYNGEE. J was trimmed by 2 bases and V by 3 bases; bases with no gene match: 5. This CDR3 is 15 amino acids long. The CDR3 nucleotides read TGTGCCAGCAGCGCCGGGACTAGAACCACAGATACGCAGTATTTT. Its translation: CASSAGTRTTDTQYF.

Notes on this clone: A read error may produce the germline difference seen at one junction end. The chain links TRBV20-1 to TRBJ1-2; 10 bases align to TRBD1. The CDR3 runs 11 residues. Germline V lookup: CDR1 DFQATT, CDR2 SNEGSKA (reference sequence). This CDR3 reads CSASDGDRGSF. The CDR3 bases are TGCAGTGCTAGCGATGGGGACAGGGGTTCCTTC.

The chain carries TRBV7-9 and TRBJ2-4; D is perhaps TRBD1 (6 bases). CDR1 is SEHNR and CDR2 is FQNEAQ in the germline V gene (reference sequence). V lost 6 bases and J 3 bases, leaving 12 bases between the germline ends. CDR3 length equals 14 residues. This CDR3 is CASRPGAGKNIQYF. The CDR3 DNA reads TGTGCCAGCAGACCAGGGGCGGGCAAAAACATTCAGTACTTC.

This clone was found once. This chain joins TRBV28 and TRBJ2-5; TRBD1 is a possible D gene (6 bases). Germline assignment: CDR1 MDHEN and CDR2 SYDVKM. The CDR3 totals 13 residues. V dropped 6 bases and J dropped 3 bases, with 11 bases sitting between them. Here the CDR3 reads CASRDQGKETQYF. The CDR3 bases are TGTGCCAGCAGAGACCAGGGGAAAGAGACCCAGTACTTC.

In its sample, this clone was seen a few times. The CDR3 reads CASRGTQGTNEKLFF. The DNA of the CDR3 is TGTGCCAGCCGCGGTACACAGGGAACTAATGAAAAACTGTTTTTT. The V call is TRBV7-2, the J call TRBJ1-4; tentatively, D is TRBD1 (6 bases). Germline loops: CDR1 SGHTA, CDR2 FQGNSA. V was clipped by 8 bases and J by 1 base, with 14 bases between them. The CDR3 is 15 amino acids.

Only a few counts were recorded for this clone. The CDR3 nucleotides read TGTGCCAGCAGCTTAGGGACAGGGATCACAGATACGCAGTATTTT. It is translated as CASSLGTGITDTQYF. The chain joins TRBV7-3 to TRBJ2-3; 9 nucleotides align to TRBD1. The germline V gene encodes CDR1 SGHTA and CDR2 FQGTGA. This CDR3 has 15 residues. After removal of 2 bases from V and 2 bases from J, the junction contained 2 bases not matched to a gene. Full variable domain (missing parts from reference TRBV7-3 and TRBJ2-3): GAGVSQTPSNKVTEKGKYVELRCDPISGHTALYWYRQSLGQGPEFLIYFQGTGAADDSGLPNDRFFAVRPEGSVSTLKIQRTERGDSAVYLCASSLGTGITDTQYFGPGTRLTVL.